These T cell receptor beta chains were read from a single sample in a study of shared clonotypes between healthy human individuals. Only in-frame clones appear in the TCRdb table, and some are missing; sequencing was by immunoSEQ multiplex PCR. The sample gives approximately 1,000,000 clones, 75% to 85% of which show up once; 0.5% to 0.6% is in the top ten. The specimen sequenced was memory CD4+ T cells from PBMCs. All receptors derive from a man between 18 and 35 years old in good health. Some clones in this sample may be carry-over from other donors' samples. Each CDR3 is given with its conserved first and last residue. A D gene is named only where the DNA matches it firmly. Size is stated for part of the rows, as once, few or many counts, or as a class when the clone is expanded.

j_call,clone_size,v_call,d_call,cdr3_nt,cdr3_aa
TRBJ2-2,.,TRBV2,TRBD1,TGTGCCAGCAGGGAGCGACAGGGGGGGTTGACCGGGGAGCTGTTTTTT,CASRERQGGLTGELFF
TRBJ1-1,.,TRBV30,.,TGTGCCTGGGGGTCGGGGGTTACGAACACTGAAGCTTTCTTT,CAWGSGVTNTEAFF
TRBJ1-5,.,TRBV6-1,.,TGTGCCAGCAGCGGGGAGTATAGCAATCAGCCCCAGCATTTT,CASSGEYSNQPQHF
TRBJ2-1,.,TRBV29-1,.,TGCAGCGCTGAGGGGGTGGACAATGAGCAGTTCTTC,CSAEGVDNEQFF
TRBJ1-2,.,TRBV29-1,.,TGCAGCGTTCAAGGCAGGGGTGAGAGTGGCTACACCTTC,CSVQGRGESGYTF
TRBJ2-3,once,TRBV9,.,TGTGCCAGCAGCGCGCGGGCTAGGTCGGCAGATACGCAGTATTTT,CASSARARSADTQYF
TRBJ1-5,many,TRBV7-2,.,TGTGCCAGCAGCCCCGGGAACAGGGCAGATCAGCCCCAGCATTTT,CASSPGNRADQPQHF
TRBJ2-1,.,TRBV19,TRBD1,TGTGCCAGTAGTTCGTCAGGGGGCACTAACAATGAGCAGTTCTTC,CASSSSGGTNNEQFF
TRBJ2-7,.,TRBV29-1,.,TGCAGCGTTGATTTAGCAGGATCCCTGGGGAAGTACGAGCAGTACTTC,CSVDLAGSLGKYEQYF
TRBJ1-3,once,TRBV7-9,.,TGTGCCAGCGGCCATATAAAGCCCATATATTTT,CASGHIKPIYF
TRBJ1-1,.,TRBV27,.,TGTGCCAGCAGTTCCTCTTTCATGGGGGAAGCTTTCTTT,CASSSSFMGEAFF
TRBJ1-5,.,TRBV5-1,TRBD1,TGCGCCAGCAGCCTGACAGGGGACAATCAGCCCCAGCATTTT,CASSLTGDNQPQHF
TRBJ2-3,.,TRBV6-1,.,TGTGCCAGCAGTGAACCTGGCAGAAACACAGATACGCAGTATTTT,CASSEPGRNTDTQYF
TRBJ1-5,.,TRBV15,TRBD1,TGTGCCACCAGCGCACAGACAGGGACTCAGCCCCAGCATTTT,CATSAQTGTQPQHF
TRBJ1-4,once,TRBV10-3,TRBD1,TGTGCCACCAGGGGGCGGACTAATGAAAAACTGTTTTTT,CATRGRTNEKLFF
TRBJ2-7,.,TRBV13,.,TGTGCCAGCAGCTTAGACCGGTTTGGGCCGTACTTC,CASSLDRFGPYF
TRBJ2-7,once,TRBV6-1,TRBD1,TGTGCCAGCAGTCTACGGGACAGGGCGTACGAGCAGTACTTC,CASSLRDRAYEQYF
TRBJ1-1,.,TRBV28,.,TGTGCCAGCAGTGCGCCCGGGGACCCCGATCGGAACACTGAAGCTTTCTTT,CASSAPGDPDRNTEAFF
TRBJ2-7,few,TRBV7-2,.,TGTGCCAGCAGCCCCGAGAAGGTGCGCGAGCAGTACTTC,CASSPEKVREQYF
TRBJ2-3,.,TRBV18,.,TGTGCCAGCTCCTCACCGTCAGATACGCAGTATTTT,CASSSPSDTQYF
TRBJ2-3,.,TRBV4-2,.,TGTGCCAGCAGCCTTGGAAGGGGGAGGGCCGGGACAGATACGCAGTATTTT,CASSLGRGRAGTDTQYF
TRBJ2-1,.,TRBV2,.,TGTGCCAGCAGTGAGGTAGGGGGCTCCTACAATGAGCAGTTCTTC,CASSEVGGSYNEQFF
TRBJ2-4,.,TRBV27,.,TGTGCCAGCAGTTCTGACCCGGTAAACGGCTTGAACATTCAGTACTTC,CASSSDPVNGLNIQYF
TRBJ1-1,.,TRBV28,.,TGTGCCAGCAGTTTAGGGGGGTCGAATGAAGCTTTCTTT,CASSLGGSNEAFF
TRBJ1-2,.,TRBV6-1,TRBD1,TGTGCCAGCAGTGCCTCGACAGGGCGAGGCTATGGCTACACCTTC,CASSASTGRGYGYTF
TRBJ1-1,.,TRBV20-1,.,TGCAGTAGAGGGGGGGACACTGAAGCTTTCTTT,CSRGGDTEAFF
TRBJ2-1,.,TRBV6-4,TRBD2,TGTGCCAGCAGCCGATCGAGGGCTAGCGGGAGGAATGAGCAGTTCTTC,CASSRSRASGRNEQFF
TRBJ1-4,.,TRBV28,TRBD1,TGTGCCAGCAGGGGGGCAGACAGGGGACAGAATGAAAAACTGTTTTTT,CASRGADRGQNEKLFF
TRBJ2-6,once,TRBV7-2,.,TGTGCCAGCAGCCCGAGGGGCAGGGGAGCTGGGGCCAACGTCCTGACTTTC,CASSPRGRGAGANVLTF
TRBJ2-6,.,TRBV7-9,TRBD1,TGTGCCAGCAGCTCGGACAGGGCTGGGGCCAACGTCCTGACTTTC,CASSSDRAGANVLTF
TRBJ2-2,.,TRBV5-1,TRBD1,TGCGCCAGCAGCTTATACAGGGGACGCACCGGGGAGCTGTTTTTT,CASSLYRGRTGELFF
TRBJ1-1,.,TRBV9,.,TGTGCCAGCAGCGTAGATGTGAGGAGGGGAACTGAAGCTTTCTTT,CASSVDVRRGTEAFF
TRBJ1-5,.,TRBV7-2,.,TGTGCCAGCAGCTTTGATAGCAATCAGCCCCAGCATTTT,CASSFDSNQPQHF
TRBJ1-5,few,TRBV30,.,TGTGCCTGGACGGAGAATAGCAATCAGCCCCAGCATTTT,CAWTENSNQPQHF
TRBJ1-1,.,TRBV18,.,TGTGCCAGCTCATTACAGGGAGGTGGCACTGAAGCTTTCTTT,CASSLQGGGTEAFF
TRBJ2-7,.,TRBV28,TRBD1,TGTGCCAGCAGTGGAGACAGGGGGCCTCCCTACGAGCAGTACTTC,CASSGDRGPPYEQYF
TRBJ2-1,.,TRBV9,.,TGTGCCAGCAGCGTAGGGGGGGATGAGCAGTTCTTC,CASSVGGDEQFF
TRBJ1-2,.,TRBV5-1,.,TGCGCCAGCAGCCTGGGGACTAACTATGGCTACACCTTC,CASSLGTNYGYTF
TRBJ2-1,.,TRBV19,TRBD2,TGTGCCACCGAAATTAATAGGGGGGCGGGAGGGCCGAACAATGAGCAGTTCTTC,CATEINRGAGGPNNEQFF
TRBJ2-7,.,TRBV9,TRBD1,TGTGCCAGCAGCGTAGGACAGGGCTACTCCTACGAGCAGTACTTC,CASSVGQGYSYEQYF
TRBJ2-7,few,TRBV6-1,.,TGTGCCAGCAGTGAAAGTAACGAGCAGTACTTC,CASSESNEQYF